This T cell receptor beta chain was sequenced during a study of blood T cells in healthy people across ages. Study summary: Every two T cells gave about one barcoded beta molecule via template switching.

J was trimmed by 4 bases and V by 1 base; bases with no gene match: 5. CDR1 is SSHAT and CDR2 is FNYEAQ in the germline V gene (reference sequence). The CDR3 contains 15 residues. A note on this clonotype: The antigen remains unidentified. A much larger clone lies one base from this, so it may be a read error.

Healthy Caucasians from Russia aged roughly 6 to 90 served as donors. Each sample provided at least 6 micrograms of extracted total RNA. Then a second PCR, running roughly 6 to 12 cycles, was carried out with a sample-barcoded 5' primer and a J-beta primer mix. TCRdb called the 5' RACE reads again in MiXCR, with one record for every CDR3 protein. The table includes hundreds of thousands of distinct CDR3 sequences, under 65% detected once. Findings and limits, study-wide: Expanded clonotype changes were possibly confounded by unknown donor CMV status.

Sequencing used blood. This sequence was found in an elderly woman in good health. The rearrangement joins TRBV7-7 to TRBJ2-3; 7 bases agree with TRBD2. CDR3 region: CASSLDPRGADTQYF. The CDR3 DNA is TGTGCCAGCAGCTTAGATCCACGGGGGGCAGATACGCAGTATTTT.